A single sample is the source of the 20 T cell receptor beta chains below, sequenced in a study of blood T cell repertoires in COVID-19. The method was immunoSEQ multiplex PCR; TCRdb's version includes in-frame clones alone and lacks a portion of them. Of roughly 81,000 clones in the sample, approximately 83% are singletons; the top ten hold 2% to 2.5%. The material sequenced was peripheral blood. These receptors originate from a woman in her sixties or seventies with acute or convalescent COVID-19.

The chain uses TRBV9 and TRBJ2-7; TRBD2 matches 9 bases. The CDR3 has 14 residues. V lost 3 bases, J lost 5 bases, and 6 bases stayed unmatched. From germline, CDR1 is SGDLS and CDR2 YYNGEE. DNA for the CDR3: TGTGCCAGCAGCGAACGCGGGGGGGAGGACGAGCAGTACTTC. It yields the protein CASSERGGEDEQYF.

The chain joins TRBV3-1 (or the pseudogene TRBV3-2) to TRBJ1-5, with 8 bases matching TRBD1. The J segment lost 5 bases and the V segment lost 0 bases, leaving 12 bases of the junction unmatched. The CDR3 runs 18 residues. Germline lookup yields CDR1 LGHDT and CDR2 YNNKEL (reference sequence). The CDR3 DNA follows: TGTGCCAGCAGCCAAGATACAGGGGACAGGTTTTCCGATCAGCCCCAGCATTTT. It specifies CASSQDTGDRFSDQPQHF.

The chain has TRBV6-6 and TRBJ2-3; D is unresolved. CDR1 and CDR2 (germline): MNHNY, SVGAGI (reference sequence). This CDR3 comprises 15 residues. Deletions cut 8 bases from V and 1 base from J, with 16 bases between. This CDR3 reads CASDQRGWGTDTQYF. The CDR3, as DNA: TGTGCCAGCGACCAGAGAGGATGGGGCACAGATACGCAGTATTTT.

The chain couples TRBV12-3 or TRBV12-4 to TRBJ1-2, with D possibly matching TRBD1 (5 bases). Trimming cost V 3 bases and J 4 bases, with 9 bases left between them. CDR3 size: 13 residues. The CDR3 region is CASSFGAAYGYTF. For the CDR3, the DNA is TGTGCCAGCAGTTTTGGGGCAGCCTATGGCTACACCTTC.

Here the CDR3 reads CASNGFSTYGYTF. The CDR3 bases are TGTGCCAGTAATGGCTTCTCCACCTATGGCTACACCTTC. The J gene is TRBJ1-2, the V gene TRBV19; unclear D gene. This CDR3 is built from 13 residues. In germline, CDR1 is LNHDA, CDR2 SQIVND (reference sequence). V was shortened by 7 bases and J by 4 bases, with 13 bases between the two germline ends.

This clone was detected a few times. The chain has TRBV7-9 and TRBJ2-5; 7 bases agree with TRBD2. This CDR3 has 14 amino acids. From germline, CDR1 is SEHNR and CDR2 FQNEAQ (reference sequence). The V segment lost 5 bases and the J segment 5 bases; nucleotides outside the gene matches: 8. The CDR3 DNA reads TGTGCCAGCAGCCCGACCCTAGCGGTGGAGACCCAGTACTTC. Amino acid sequence: CASSPTLAVETQYF.

V gene TRBV10-1 combines with J gene TRBJ1-1, with TRBD1 matching 8 bases. V lost 6 bases and J lost 5; bases outside the gene matches: 5. Germline CDR1 reads WNHNN; CDR2 reads SYGVQD (reference sequence). The CDR3 runs 13 residues. CDR3 region: CASSGQGRTEAFF. CDR3 DNA: TGCGCCAGCAGCGGACAGGGTCGGACTGAAGCTTTCTTT.

This rearrangement joins TRBV5-1 to TRBJ2-2, with 7 bases fitting TRBD1. The junction had 7 bases not matched to a gene; V was cut back by 1 base and J by 4 bases. CDR3 size: 16 residues. Germline CDR1 and CDR2: SGHRS and YFSETQ. For the CDR3, the DNA is TGCGCCAGCAGCTTGACGGGACAGCCCGCCACCGGGGAGCTGTTTTTT. This encodes CASSLTGQPATGELFF. Supplemented by reference TRBV5-1 and TRBJ2-2, the full variable domain reads KAGVTQTPRYLIKTRGQQVTLSCSPISGHRSVSWYQQTPGQGLQFLFEYFSETQRNKGNFPGRFSGRQFSNSRSEMNVSTLELGDSALYLCASSLTGQPATGELFFGEGSRLTVL.

This clone was seen just once. The V gene is TRBV28, the J gene TRBJ1-2; a weak D match, TRBD1 (6 bases). The CDR3 spans 12 residues. The V end was cut by 3 bases, the J end by 8 bases, with 10 bases between. Germline V gene data show CDR1 as MDHEN and CDR2 as SYDVKM. CDR3 amino acids: CASSLRGQGYTF. CDR3 DNA: TGTGCCAGCAGTTTGAGGGGACAAGGCTACACCTTC.

The genes are TRBV6-5 and TRBJ1-5, with 8 positions matching TRBD1. The CDR3 runs 14 residues. After removal of 6 bases from V and 6 bases from J, the junction contained 7 bases not matched to a gene. The germline gives CDR1 MNHEY, CDR2 SVGAGI. The CDR3: CASSGQGVGQPQHF. CDR3 DNA sequence: TGTGCCAGCAGCGGACAGGGAGTAGGTCAGCCCCAGCATTTT.

The CDR3 nucleotides are TGTGCCAGCAGCTGGGTGACAGGCAACACTGAAGCTTTCTTT. Its protein product is CASSWVTGNTEAFF. The chain links TRBV11-2 to TRBJ1-1, with D possibly being TRBD1 (6 bases). Trimming took off 4 bases at V and 2 bases at J, with 11 bases between the two ends. The CDR3 consists of 14 residues. Germline V gives CDR1 SGHAT, CDR2 FQNNGV.

This chain connects TRBV7-9 to TRBJ2-3; TRBD2 matches 11 bases. The germline V gene encodes CDR1 SEHNR and CDR2 FQNEAQ (reference sequence). This CDR3 is 15 amino acids long. Trimming at V came to 5 bases and at J to 1 base, leaving 2 bases not matched to a gene. The CDR3: CASSLLAGGTDTQYF. CDR3 coding DNA: TGTGCCAGCAGCCTACTAGCGGGGGGCACAGATACGCAGTATTTT.

The chain is built from TRBV4-1 and TRBJ1-1; 8 positions agree with TRBD1. This CDR3 contains 15 residues. The germline gives CDR1 MGHRA, CDR2 YSYEKL. With V trimmed by 4 bases and J by 4 bases, 8 bases remained unmatched. The CDR3 nucleotides read TGCGCCAGCAGCCGAGGACAGGGTGCCATCACTGAAGCTTTCTTT. Amino acids: CASSRGQGAITEAFF.

This rearrangement joins TRBV28 to TRBJ1-2; D unclear. V lost 2 bases to trimming and J lost 6 bases, with 4 bases between them. CDR3 size: 11 residues. Germline V CDR1 and CDR2: MDHEN, SYDVKM. The CDR3 coding sequence is TGTGCCAGCAGTTTACAGGATGGCTACACCTTC. It encodes CASSLQDGYTF.

This chain uses TRBV19 with TRBJ1-4; D is undetermined. The CDR3 extends over 15 amino acids. Germline V lookup: CDR1 LNHDA, CDR2 SQIVND (reference sequence). Trimming took 5 bases from V and 2 from J, leaving 12 bases between them. The CDR3 DNA reads TGTGCCAGTAGTTCCCGTCCGGGGACTAATGAAAAACTGTTTTTT. Translating gives CASSSRPGTNEKLFF.

CDR3 sequence (DNA): TGTGCCAGTAGTATAGACAGACTAATGAACACTGAAGCTTTCTTT. It translates to CASSIDRLMNTEAFF. The chain links TRBV19 to TRBJ1-1; D ambiguous. The CDR3 totals 15 residues. Germline CDR1 and CDR2: LNHDA and SQIVND (reference sequence). V was trimmed by 0 bases and J by 0 bases, leaving 8 bases between them. The whole variable domain, filled in from reference TRBV19 and TRBJ1-1, reads DGGITQSPKYLFRKEGQNVTLSCEQNLNHDAMYWYRQDPGQGLRLIYYSQIVNDFQKGDIAEGYSVSREKKESFPLTVTSAQKNPTAFYLCASSIDRLMNTEAFFGQGTRLTVV.

This chain connects TRBV28 to TRBJ1-2; a possible D gene is TRBD1 (5 bases). V gave up 2 bases and J gave up 3 bases, with 10 bases separating them. Per germline, CDR1 MDHEN and CDR2 SYDVKM. CDR3 size: 14 residues. CDR3 sequence reads: CASSLQGRDYGYTF. The CDR3, as DNA: TGTGCCAGCAGTTTACAGGGAAGAGACTATGGCTACACCTTC.

This chain links TRBV2 with TRBJ1-2; D ambiguous. CDR3 size: 13 residues. Germline loops: CDR1 SNHLY, CDR2 FYNNEI. Trimming stripped 8 bases from V and 2 bases from J, with 12 bases between. Written as DNA, the CDR3 is TGTGCCAGCCGAACCAACTTAAACTATGGCTACACCTTC. Its protein is CASRTNLNYGYTF.

The chain couples TRBV11-3 to TRBJ1-2; D not certain. Germline V gives CDR1 SGHNT, CDR2 YENEEA. Trimming removed 3 bases from V and 3 bases from J, with 11 bases in between. The CDR3 covers 14 residues. The CDR3 sequence: CASSFSQSDYGYTF. The CDR3 nucleotides are TGTGCCAGCAGCTTTTCCCAAAGCGACTATGGCTACACCTTC.

This clone appeared a single time. The chain couples TRBV6-1 to TRBJ1-1; D may be TRBD1 (5 bases). This CDR3 region has 14 residues. Trimming left V 1 base short and J 1 base short, with 7 bases between. Germline values: CDR1 MNHNS, CDR2 SASEGT. The CDR3 spells CASSEVGANTEAFF. The CDR3, as DNA: TGTGCCAGCAGTGAAGTTGGGGCGAACACTGAAGCTTTCTTT.